This T cell receptor (beta chain) is drawn from a study of CD8+ T cells in alopecia areata. Study-wide results and caveats: Lesional tissue from the scalp (especially in alopecia totalis/universalis) showed higher clonality than normal scalp.

The CDR3 spans 14 residues. Germline V CDR1 and CDR2: KGHSH, LQKENI. Trimming removed 6 bases from V and 4 bases from J, with 15 bases in between. PBMCs served as the source from which CD4+ and CD8+ T cells were sorted. Reverse transcription of extracted RNA yielded cDNA, which provided the sequencing template. Only in-frame clones appear in the TCRdb table, and some are missing; sequencing was by immunoSEQ multiplex PCR. This table has about 180,000 clones, 50% to 75% appearing once. In this sample, this clone turned up once. Its specificity is unknown. The sample in question was CD4+ T cells sorted from blood, obtained at week 0. This sequence originates from a human donor with alopecia areata. The chain uses TRBV18 and TRBJ2-5; D perhaps matches TRBD2 (6 bases). DNA of the CDR3: TGTGCCAGCTCCGAATCTGGAGGGCGAGAGACCCAGTACTTC. This translates into CASSESGGRETQYF. Based on the CDR3 plus reference TRBV18 and TRBJ2-5, the full variable domain is NAGVMQNPRHLVRRRGQEARLRCSPMKGHSHVYWYRQLPEEGLKFMVYLQKENIIDESGMPKERFSAEFPKEGPSILRIQQVVRGDSAAYFCASSESGGRETQYFGPGTRLLVL.